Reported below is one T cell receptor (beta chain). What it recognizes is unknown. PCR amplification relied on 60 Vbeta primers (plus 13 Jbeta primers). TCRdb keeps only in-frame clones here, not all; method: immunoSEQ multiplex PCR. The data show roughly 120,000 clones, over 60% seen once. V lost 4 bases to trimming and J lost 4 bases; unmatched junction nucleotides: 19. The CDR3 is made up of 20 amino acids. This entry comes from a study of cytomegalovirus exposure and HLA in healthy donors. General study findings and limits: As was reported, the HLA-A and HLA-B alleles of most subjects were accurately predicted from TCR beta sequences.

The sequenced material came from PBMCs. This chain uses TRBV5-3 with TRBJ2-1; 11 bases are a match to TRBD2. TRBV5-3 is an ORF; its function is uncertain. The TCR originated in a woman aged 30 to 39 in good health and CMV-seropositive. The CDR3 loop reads CARSLYKLAGVEGLYNEQFF. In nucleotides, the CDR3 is TGTGCCAGAAGCCTATACAAACTAGCGGGGGTGGAGGGGTTATACAATGAGCAGTTCTTC.